This TCR beta chain was documented in a study of patients and donors after allogeneic stem cell transplantation. TCRdb analysed the RT-PCR reads with MiXCR anew, one entry per CDR3 protein. Of approximately 200,000 distinct CDR3 sequences in the sample, around two fifths are singletons; the top ten hold 11%. The CDR3 runs to 13 residues. Trimming took 5 bases from V and 4 from J, leaving 12 bases between them. Germline V gene sequence: CDR1 MNHEY, CDR2 SMNVEV (reference sequence). Specimen: blood, either unsorted or a sorted T cell fraction (not recorded which). The TCR was taken from a human donor who was either an allogeneic HSCT recipient or a stem cell or donor lymphocyte infusion donor (not recorded which). It is not recorded whose cells these are; they may come from a transplant donor. V gene TRBV27 combines with J gene TRBJ2-7; D gene unclear. In DNA, the CDR3 is TGTGCCAGCAGTCACTCGACAAGGTACGAGCAGTACTTC. Protein: CASSHSTRYEQYF.